The rows below give T cell receptor beta chains drawn from one sample of a study of T cell repertoires in cytomegalovirus infection. Their antigens are not known. MiXCR was run by TCRdb on the reads, yielding one entry per CDR3 protein. The table records fewer than 200,000 distinct CDR3 sequences, about 20% of them present only once. The specimen comprised CD8+ T cells from cultured PBMCs, sampled from culture after CMV antigen stimulation. These TCRs come from a human donor in good health (CMV status not recorded). Some clones in this sample may be carry-over from other donors' samples. Both conserved end residues are part of each CDR3. A D gene is named only where the DNA matches it firmly. A clone size is listed for some rows: how often the clone was seen (once, few, many), or a class if it is expanded.

>TRBJ2-2|few|TRBV7-2|-|15
CASSFGKVEAGELFF
TGTGCCAGCAGCTTTGGCAAGGTAGAAGCCGGGGAGCTGTTTTTT
>TRBJ2-5|few|TRBV28|-|16
CASSLIRGAYQETQYF
TGTGCCAGCAGTTTAATCCGGGGGGCGTACCAAGAGACCCAGTACTTC
>TRBJ1-1|-|TRBV11-2|-|16
CASYLAYGHLNTEAFF
TGTGCCAGCTATTTAGCCTACGGACACCTGAACACTGAAGCTTTCTTT
>TRBJ1-4|-|TRBV7-6|-|18
CASSLGFVEVATNEKLFF
TGTGCCAGCAGCTTAGGCTTCGTCGAAGTTGCAACTAATGAAAAACTGTTTTTT
>TRBJ1-6|-|TRBV19|TRBD1|15
CASSIGQGRHSPLHF
TGTGCCAGTAGCATCGGACAGGGAAGGCACTCACCCCTCCACTTT
>TRBJ2-1|many|TRBV6-2/TRBV6-3|-|14
CASSTSRDYNEQFF
TGTGCCAGCAGTACCTCCCGGGACTACAATGAGCAGTTCTTC
>TRBJ2-5|-|TRBV7-9|-|14
CASSSAGTKETQYF
TGTGCCAGCAGCTCGGCGGGGACGAAAGAGACCCAGTACTTC
>TRBJ2-5|-|TRBV6-1|-|12
CASKDPSKTQYF
TGTGCCAGCAAAGACCCCTCCAAGACCCAGTACTTC
>TRBJ1-3|few|TRBV7-2|-|14
CASSLRGNGNTIYF
TGTGCCAGCAGCCTAAGGGGGAACGGAAACACCATATATTTT
>TRBJ1-1|-|TRBV7-2|-|15
CASSSSGTYPTEAFF
TGTGCCAGCAGCTCATCCGGCACCTACCCCACTGAAGCTTTCTTT
>TRBJ2-7|few|TRBV6-5|TRBD1|18
CASSFLARGQGPLYEQYF
TGTGCCAGCAGTTTTCTGGCCCGGGGACAGGGCCCTCTCTACGAGCAGTACTTC
>TRBJ1-2|-|TRBV9|-|13
CASSVGRNYGYTF
TGTGCCAGCAGCGTGGGACGGAACTATGGCTACACCTTC
>TRBJ1-5|few|TRBV11-2|-|14
CASSPEGSNQPQHF
TGTGCCAGCAGCCCCGAGGGATCCAATCAGCCCCAGCATTTT
>TRBJ1-5|-|TRBV6-2/TRBV6-3|-|17
CASRKTGNYDSNQPQHF
TGTGCCAGCAGGAAGACGGGGAACTACGATAGCAATCAGCCCCAGCATTTT